The following is a T cell receptor beta chain sequence with its context. This entry comes from a study of sequential checkpoint blockade in melanoma. Across the study: Each arm's sequence ended with maintenance nivolumab.

Measured with immunoSEQ multiplex PCR; TCRdb has only the in-frame clones, and not every one. The sample consists of roughly 9,300 clones, over 60% of them appearing once. The treatment here: randomized to nivolumab then ipilimumab (arm A) or the reverse (arm B). The CDR3 totals 15 residues. The V gene's germline CDR1 is MDHEN and CDR2 SYDVKM. V lost 1 base and J 2 bases, leaving 12 bases between the germline ends. The clonotype originates from a human donor with melanoma. Sequencing was performed on CD8+ T cells sorted from blood (inferred from file names), taken from a patient given nivolumab and ipilimumab in sequence. This sequence joins TRBV28 and TRBJ2-7; D perhaps matches TRBD1 (6 bases). CDR3 DNA: TGTGCCAGCAGTTTATACGGGGCAGGGGCCTACGAGCAGTACTTC. This translates into CASSLYGAGAYEQYF.